These 8 T cell receptor beta chains were sequenced from one sample in a study of neurological immune-mediated disorders. Each CDR3 protein is one row after TCRdb ran MiXCR on the 5' RACE reads. Of roughly 60,000 distinct CDR3 sequences listed, 2.5% are singletons. Sequenced sample: PBMCs. Receptors originate from a man aged 50-60 years with multiple sclerosis.

This clonotype has at least ten counts. V gene TRBV25-1 combines with J gene TRBJ2-5; D is undetermined. Germline V CDR1 and CDR2: MGHDK, SYGVNS. CDR3 length: 13 residues. The V gene lost 8 bases and the J gene lost 5 bases, with 15 bases spanning the gap. The CDR3 sequence: CASCNMAVETQYF. The CDR3 DNA reads as TGTGCCAGCTGCAACATGGCCGTTGAGACCCAGTACTTC. Supplemented by reference TRBV25-1 and TRBJ2-5, the full variable domain reads EADIYQTPRYLVIGTGKKITLECSQTMGHDKMYWYQQDPGMELHLIHYSYGVNSTEKGDLSSESTVSRIRTEHFPLTLESARPSHTSQYLCASCNMAVETQYFGPGTRLLVL.

The table lists this clonotype with many counts. CDR3 loop: CASRVTGDQPQHF. The CDR3 DNA reads TGTGCCAGCAGGGTGACAGGGGATCAGCCCCAGCATTTT. The chain uses TRBV12-3 or TRBV12-4 and TRBJ1-5, with TRBD1 matching 8 bases. Trimming took 6 bases from V and 5 from J; bases not matched to a gene: 3. The CDR3 extends over 13 amino acids.

At least ten counts were recorded for this clonotype. J is TRBJ2-5 and V is TRBV6-5; maybe TRBD2 (6 bases). Germline V gene sequence: CDR1 MNHEY, CDR2 SVGAGI. This CDR3 comprises 14 residues. Trimming removed 6 bases at V and 7 bases at J, with 18 bases between. The CDR3 region is CASRLPSQGGTQYF. The CDR3 nucleotides read TGTGCCAGCAGACTGCCCAGCCAGGGAGGGACCCAGTACTTC.

This clonotype was counted ten times or more. The genes are TRBV6-2 or TRBV6-3 and TRBJ1-5, with D hard to call. This CDR3 has 13 residues. CDR1 MNHEY and CDR2 SVGEGT come from the germline V gene. Trimming pared 8 bases from V and 1 base from J, leaving 9 bases between. The CDR3, as DNA: TGTGCCAGCGGGTTTAACAGCAATCAGCCCCAGCATTTT. Translated, it gives CASGFNSNQPQHF.

Ten or more counts support this clonotype. The genes are TRBV12-3 or TRBV12-4 and TRBJ2-7; D gene uncertain. The CDR3 has 11 amino acids. Trimming took off 6 bases at V and 7 bases at J, with 10 bases between the two ends. The DNA of the CDR3 is TGTGCCAGCAGCCCTCAAGGGGAGCAGTACTTC. It yields the protein CASSPQGEQYF.

Ten or more counts support this clonotype. The V call is TRBV2, the J call TRBJ1-6, with D possibly matching TRBD1 (5 bases). Trimming took 6 bases from V and 8 from J, leaving 11 bases between them. Germline V gene sequence: CDR1 SNHLY, CDR2 FYNNEI. CDR3 length: 13 amino acids. In DNA form, the CDR3 reads TGTGCCAGCAGGTTCGCGGGGGATTCACCCCTCCACTTT. Its translation: CASRFAGDSPLHF.

The sample holds many counts of this clonotype. The chain is built from TRBV7-3 and TRBJ1-3; 7 positions agree with TRBD1. The J segment lost 0 bases and the V segment lost 4 bases, leaving 12 bases of the junction unmatched. This CDR3 contains 18 residues. Germline loops: CDR1 SGHTA, CDR2 FQGTGA. The DNA of the CDR3 is TGTGCCAGCAGCTGGGGGACAGCCGAAGGGGCCTCTGGAAACACCATATATTTT. This gives the protein CASSWGTAEGASGNTIYF.

This clonotype showed up many times. This chain uses TRBV2 with TRBJ1-2; D is unresolved. This CDR3 region has 11 residues. Germline CDR1 SNHLY, CDR2 FYNNEI. Between the trimmed V and J ends, which lost 8 bases and 4 bases, there was a span of 8 bases. The CDR3 DNA reads TGTGCCAGCTGGTACAGCTATGGCTACACCTTC. Protein sequence: CASWYSYGYTF.